The 25 T cell receptor beta chains reported below all come from one sample, sequenced in a study of regulatory T cells in long-lasting Graves disease. Arm-PCR with iRepertoire HTBI primers amplified the CDR3 regions for these TCR beta libraries. TCRdb re-derived calls from the multiplex PCR reads in MiXCR, one entry per CDR3 protein. The sample lists approximately 300,000 distinct CDR3 sequences, 15% to 20% occurring once. Time point reported: newly diagnosed GD, antithyroid drugs for less than 3 months. PBMC-derived RNA was used for the TCR library. The source material was peripheral blood mononuclear cells (PBMCs), sampled at new diagnosis, from a patient treated with antithyroid drugs. These receptors all stem from a female donor with Graves disease.

The gene calls are TRBV18 and TRBJ2-1, with a weak D call TRBD2 (7 bases). This CDR3 comprises 15 residues. The V end lost 6 bases, the J end lost 2 bases, and 14 bases lay between the germline ends. The germline V gene encodes CDR1 KGHSH and CDR2 LQKENI. CDR3 sequence reads: CASSKGGTTYNEQFF. CDR3 DNA: TGTGCCAGCTCTAAGGGGGGGACCACCTACAATGAGCAGTTCTTC.

This clonotype was observed at least ten times. This chain uses TRBV19 with TRBJ2-5, with D unresolved. This CDR3 has 15 amino acids. Germline V gene data show CDR1 as LNHDA and CDR2 as SQIVND (reference sequence). Trimming took 5 bases from V and 3 from J, leaving 16 bases between them. The CDR3 reads CASSPGRITEETQYF. For the CDR3, the DNA is TGTGCCAGTAGTCCCGGACGCATTACCGAAGAGACCCAGTACTTC.

V and J are TRBV6-5 and TRBJ2-1; D is perhaps TRBD1 or TRBD2 (5 bases each). Per the germline V gene, CDR1 is MNHEY and CDR2 is SVGAGI. The CDR3 extends over 15 amino acids. The germline V and J ends were trimmed by 2 bases and 2 bases, with 10 bases remaining between them. CDR3 amino acids: CASSYRQGPYNEQFF. In nucleotides, the CDR3 is TGTGCCAGCAGTTACAGGCAGGGACCCTACAATGAGCAGTTCTTC.

In its sample, this clonotype was seen a few times. CDR3 amino acids: CASSLRTGASGYTF. CDR3 DNA: TGTGCCAGCAGTTTGAGGACAGGGGCCTCTGGCTACACCTTC. V and J are TRBV27 and TRBJ1-2; 9 bases are shared with TRBD1. Germline V gives CDR1 MNHEY, CDR2 SMNVEV (reference sequence). The CDR3 consists of 14 residues. Unmatched junction bases numbered 6, after V lost 3 bases and J lost 7 bases.

The chain uses TRBV19 and TRBJ1-4; weak D call: TRBD1 (5 bases). The CDR3 sequence is 16 residues long. Germline CDR1 is LNHDA and CDR2 is SQIVND (reference sequence). Between the trimmed V and J ends, which lost 2 bases and 6 bases, there was a span of 16 bases. The CDR3 region is CASSIHEWKGHEKLFF. In DNA, the CDR3 is TGTGCCAGTAGTATACACGAGTGGAAGGGGCATGAAAAACTGTTTTTT.

Many counts were recorded for this clonotype. The gene calls are TRBV28 and TRBJ2-5; 13 bases are shared with TRBD2. V was clipped by 7 bases and J by 3 bases; unmatched bases: 11. CDR1 and CDR2 from the germline V gene are MDHEN and SYDVKM. The CDR3 covers 17 residues. As DNA, the CDR3 is TGTGCCAGCAAAAACCCAAAGGGGACTAGCGGGAAAGAGACCCAGTACTTC. This encodes CASKNPKGTSGKETQYF.

In its sample, this clonotype was seen many times. The V gene is TRBV6-5, the J gene TRBJ2-7, with D possibly TRBD2 on 7 matching bases. There are 16 residues in the CDR3. Germline assignment: CDR1 MNHEY and CDR2 SVGAGI. Trimming cost V 0 bases and J 0 bases, with 12 bases left between them. The CDR3 loop is CASSYSGGGLSYEQYF. The CDR3 DNA sequence: TGTGCCAGCAGTTACTCGGGAGGGGGACTCTCCTACGAGCAGTACTTC.

V is TRBV24-1 and J is TRBJ1-2; 7 bases agree with TRBD1. The length of the CDR3 is 13 residues. V was clipped by 11 bases and J by 5 bases; unmatched bases: 10. Germline V gene sequence: CDR1 KGHDR, CDR2 SFDVKD. CDR3 protein: CASRDDRDYGYTF. The DNA of the CDR3 is TGTGCCAGCAGGGACGACAGGGATTATGGCTACACCTTC.

In this sample, this clonotype turned up a few times. The chain is built from TRBV9 and TRBJ2-1; D gene uncertain. The germline CDR1 and CDR2 sequences are SGDLS and YYNGEE. Trimming pared 1 base from V and 5 bases from J, leaving 10 bases between. The CDR3 runs to 14 residues. The CDR3 DNA reads as TGTGCCAGCAGCGTAAGGGCATGGGACAATGAGCAGTTCTTC. Translated: CASSVRAWDNEQFF. The whole variable domain, remainder taken from reference TRBV9 and TRBJ2-1, is DSGVTQTPKHLITATGQRVTLRCSPRSGDLSVYWYQQSLDQGLQFLIQYYNGEERAKGNILERFSAQQFPDLHSELNLSSLELGDSALYFCASSVRAWDNEQFFGPGTRLTVL.

Comment on this clonotype: This may arise from a read error, as a much more abundant clone is one base away. This chain links TRBV6-1 with TRBJ1-3, with a tentative D call TRBD1 (6 bases). The CDR3 length is 14 residues. Germline V CDR1 and CDR2: MNHNS, SASEGT. The CDR3: CASRGAFSGNTTYF. The CDR3 DNA follows: TGTGCCAGCAGGGGGGCCTTCTCTGGAAACACCACATATTTT.

Only a few counts were recorded for this clonotype. The chain uses TRBV28 and TRBJ1-6; no firm D call. V lost 6 bases and J lost 12, with 9 bases in between. Germline-derived CDR1 and CDR2 are MDHEN and SYDVKM. The CDR3 contains 11 residues. CDR3 loop: CASSPWGPLHF. As DNA, the CDR3 is TGTGCCAGCAGCCCTTGGGGACCCCTCCACTTT.

This clonotype was picked up many times. The V and J genes are TRBV3-1 and TRBJ2-3; D is undetermined. Per the germline V gene, CDR1 is LGHDT and CDR2 is YNNKEL (reference sequence). This CDR3 contains 13 residues. V lost 5 bases, J lost 3 bases, and 9 bases lay in between. The CDR3 region has the DNA TGTGCCAGCAGCGGGGATGGGACAGATACGCAGTATTTT. Amino acid sequence: CASSGDGTDTQYF.

In its sample, this clonotype was seen a few times. The chain links TRBV20-1 to TRBJ1-5; D is ambiguous. There are 18 residues in the CDR3. The germline CDR1 and CDR2 sequences are DFQATT and SNEGSKA (reference sequence). Trimming took off 5 bases at V and 2 bases at J, with 25 bases between the two ends. CDR3 in amino acids: CSAVTPGVNGYGNQPQHF. The CDR3 bases are TGCAGTGCTGTAACTCCCGGGGTAAATGGCTATGGCAATCAGCCCCAGCATTTT.

This clonotype occurred many times. This chain joins TRBV7-9 and TRBJ1-4; D is ambiguous. CDR3 length equals 12 residues. Trimming took 2 bases from V and 8 from J, leaving 6 bases between them. CDR1 is SEHNR and CDR2 is FQNEAQ in the germline V gene (reference sequence). CDR3 nucleotide sequence: TGTGCCAGCAGCTTATCGGGGGAAAAACTGTTTTTT. Its translation is CASSLSGEKLFF.

This clonotype was seen more than once but under ten times. The V and J genes are TRBV4-2 and TRBJ2-7, with 8 bases identical to TRBD2. Germline CDR1 reads LGHNA; CDR2 reads YNFKEQ. The CDR3 runs to 17 residues. The V gene end was trimmed by 3 bases and the J gene end by 2 bases; junction bases not matched to a gene: 12. The CDR3 here is CASSHAPAQRETYEQYF. The CDR3, as DNA: TGTGCCAGCAGCCACGCCCCCGCCCAGCGGGAGACCTACGAGCAGTACTTC.

This clonotype has a count of ten or more. This chain links TRBV9 with TRBJ2-3; D might be TRBD2 (6 bases). The CDR3 runs 15 residues. The germline V and J ends were trimmed by 0 bases and 1 base, with 9 bases remaining between them. Germline-derived CDR1 and CDR2 are SGDLS and YYNGEE. This CDR3 reads CASSVEGGGTDTQYF. CDR3 nucleotide sequence: TGTGCCAGCAGCGTAGAAGGAGGGGGCACAGATACGCAGTATTTT.

This clonotype has just a few counts. The chain employs TRBV11-3 and TRBJ2-3; D possibly corresponds to TRBD1 (6 bases). CDR3 length: 14 residues. Germline V gene data show CDR1 as SGHNT and CDR2 as YENEEA. Trimming took 1 base from V and 5 from J, leaving 10 bases between them. The CDR3 nucleotides read TGTGCCAGCAGCTTAGGACAGGTCGGAGATACGCAGTATTTT. This gives the protein CASSLGQVGDTQYF.

This clonotype has ten or more counts. The chain uses TRBV6-2 or TRBV6-3 and TRBJ1-2; 8 nucleotides align to TRBD1. Germline lookup yields CDR1 MNHEY and CDR2 SVGEGT. V lost 6 bases, J lost 5 bases, and 8 bases stayed unmatched. CDR3 length: 14 amino acids. In DNA, the CDR3 is TGTGCCAGCAGGTCTGTGGGACAGGAGTATGGCTACACCTTC. This gives the protein CASRSVGQEYGYTF.

This clonotype was seen ten or more times. This chain links TRBV19 with TRBJ1-4; D possibly corresponds to TRBD1 (6 bases). Germline CDR1 reads LNHDA; CDR2 reads SQIVND (reference sequence). Trimming shortened V by 5 bases and J by 0 bases, and 16 bases separated the two germline ends. The CDR3 consists of 17 residues. The CDR3 here is CASSGPGHAATNEKLFF. The CDR3 nucleotides are TGTGCCAGTAGTGGACCGGGACATGCTGCAACTAATGAAAAACTGTTTTTT.

This clonotype was seen repeatedly, ten times or more. The V call is TRBV19, the J call TRBJ2-1; the match to TRBD2 covers 12 bases. Trimming took 5 bases from V and 0 from J; bases not matched to a gene: 8. CDR1 LNHDA and CDR2 SQIVND come from the germline V gene (reference sequence). The CDR3 totals 18 residues. CDR3 nucleotides: TGTGCCAGTAGTCTACTAGCGGGAGGCCCCAGCTCCTACAATGAGCAGTTCTTC. It is translated as CASSLLAGGPSSYNEQFF.

This clonotype was observed once. V usage is TRBV6-4 and J usage is TRBJ2-7; weak D call: TRBD1 (5 bases). This CDR3 has 13 residues. Germline V gene data show CDR1 as MRHNA and CDR2 as SNTAGT. The germline V and J ends were trimmed by 5 bases and 6 bases, with 14 bases remaining between them. The CDR3 nucleotides are TGTGCCAGCAGTTACAAGGACATATCCGAGCAGTACTTC. It translates to CASSYKDISEQYF.

The rearrangement links TRBV18 to TRBJ2-5, with D unresolved. Trimming pared 2 bases from V and 5 bases from J, leaving 9 bases between. This CDR3 is 13 amino acids long. Looked up from germline, CDR1 is KGHSH and CDR2 is LQKENI. As DNA, the CDR3 is TGTGCCAGCTCACCATTAATTCGGGAGACCCAGTACTTC. Residues: CASSPLIRETQYF.

This clonotype occurred many times. J is TRBJ2-3 and V is TRBV28, with 9 bases aligning to TRBD2. The germline CDR1 and CDR2 sequences are MDHEN and SYDVKM. Germline trimming cut 3 bases from V and 3 bases from J; bases unmatched to any gene: 1. There are 14 residues in the CDR3. The CDR3 reads CASSFAGGTDTQYF. The DNA of the CDR3 is TGTGCCAGCAGTTTCGCGGGAGGGACAGATACGCAGTATTTT.

This clonotype was observed many times. The J gene is TRBJ2-7, the V gene TRBV9; 7 bases line up with TRBD1. Germline V gives CDR1 SGDLS, CDR2 YYNGEE. The CDR3 runs 14 residues. The V gene end was trimmed by 3 bases and the J gene end by 2 bases; junction bases not matched to a gene: 5. The CDR3, as DNA: TGTGCCAGCAGCGAACGAACAGGGGCCTACGAGCAGTACTTC. It translates to CASSERTGAYEQYF.

This clonotype was observed at least ten times. The genes are TRBV19 and TRBJ2-1; TRBD1 or TRBD2 may be the D gene (5 bases each). Germline values: CDR1 LNHDA, CDR2 SQIVND (reference sequence). Trimming shortened V by 2 bases and J by 9 bases, and 11 bases separated the two germline ends. The CDR3 is 13 amino acids. CDR3 in DNA: TGTGCCAGTAGTATACATCGGGACGGTGAGCAGTTCTTC. Amino acids: CASSIHRDGEQFF. Full variable domain (remainder filled in from reference TRBV19 and TRBJ2-1): DGGITQSPKYLFRKEGQNVTLSCEQNLNHDAMYWYRQDPGQGLRLIYYSQIVNDFQKGDIAEGYSVSREKKESFPLTVTSAQKNPTAFYLCASSIHRDGEQFFGPGTRLTVL.